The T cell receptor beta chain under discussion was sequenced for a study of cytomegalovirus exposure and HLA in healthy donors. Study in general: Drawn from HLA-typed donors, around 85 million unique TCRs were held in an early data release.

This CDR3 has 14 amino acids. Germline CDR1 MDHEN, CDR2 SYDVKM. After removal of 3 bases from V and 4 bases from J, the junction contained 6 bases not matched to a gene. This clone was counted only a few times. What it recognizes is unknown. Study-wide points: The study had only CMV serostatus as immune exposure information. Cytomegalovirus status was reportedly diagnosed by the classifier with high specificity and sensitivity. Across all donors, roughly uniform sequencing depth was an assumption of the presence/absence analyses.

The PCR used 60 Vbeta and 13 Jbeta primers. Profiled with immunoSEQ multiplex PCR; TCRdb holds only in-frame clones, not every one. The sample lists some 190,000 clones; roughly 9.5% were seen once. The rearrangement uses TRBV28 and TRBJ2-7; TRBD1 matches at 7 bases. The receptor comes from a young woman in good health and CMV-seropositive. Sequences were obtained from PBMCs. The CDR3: CASSLWHRGYEQYF. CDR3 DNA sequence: TGTGCCAGCAGTTTGTGGCACAGGGGTTACGAGCAGTACTTC.